The 27 T cell receptor beta chains below all came from one sample that was sequenced in a study of long-term antiretroviral therapy in people with HIV. Sequencing used immunoSEQ v3.0 at survey level. Generated by immunoSEQ multiplex PCR, the TCRdb table keeps only in-frame clones and is missing some. The data hold about 27,000 clones, with about 82% observed a single time. The sequencing here drew on unsorted PBMCs, taken 0.8 years before starting antiretroviral therapy. Source of these receptors: a man aged 18 to 29 with HIV.

The chain employs TRBV7-2 and TRBJ2-5; TRBD2 agrees at 13 bases. V shed 1 base, J shed 4 bases, and the junction held 3 bases outside the gene matches. This CDR3 region has 16 residues. Germline V lookup: CDR1 SGHTA, CDR2 FQGNSA. The chain's CDR3 is CASSLVLAGGRETQYF. The DNA of the CDR3 is TGTGCCAGCAGCTTAGTACTAGCGGGAGGGCGAGAGACCCAGTACTTC.

This chain uses TRBV9 with TRBJ2-1; TRBD2 matches at 7 bases. The V segment lost 0 bases and the J segment 0 bases; nucleotides outside the gene matches: 3. The germline CDR1 and CDR2 sequences are SGDLS and YYNGEE. CDR3 size: 16 residues. The CDR3 DNA sequence: TGTGCCAGCAGCGTAGGTGGCGGGAGCTCCTACAATGAGCAGTTCTTC. It is translated as CASSVGGGSSYNEQFF.

The chain recombines TRBV2 with TRBJ2-7; no reliable D call. Germline CDR1 reads SNHLY; CDR2 reads FYNNEI. The CDR3 extends over 12 amino acids. V was pared by 1 base and J by 13 bases, with 14 bases between. The CDR3 coding sequence is TGTGCCAGCAGTGAAGGGAATGGAAATCGTTACTTC. It encodes CASSEGNGNRYF. The variable domain in full, with the rest retrieved from reference TRBV2 and TRBJ2-7, is EPEVTQTPSHQVTQMGQEVILRCVPISNHLYFYWYRQILGQKVEFLVSFYNNEISEKSEIFDDQFSVERPDGSNFTLKIRSTKLEDSAMYFCASSEGNGNRYFGPGTRLTVT.

The chain employs TRBV5-8 and TRBJ1-1, with D tentatively TRBD1 (6 bases). Germline V gives CDR1 SGHTS, CDR2 YDEGEE. There are 11 residues in the CDR3. Trimming took off 4 bases at V and 10 bases at J, with 11 bases between the two ends. The CDR3 nucleotides are TGTGCCAGCAGCCGGGACATCTCAGCTTTCTTT. This codes for CASSRDISAFF.

This clone was counted between two and nine times. The chain recombines TRBV28 with TRBJ1-5, with D maybe TRBD1 (5 bases). Germline assignment: CDR1 MDHEN and CDR2 SYDVKM. The CDR3 runs to 12 residues. Trimming took 11 bases from V and 5 from J, leaving 13 bases between them. The CDR3 region is CASQSGHQPQHF. CDR3 nucleotide sequence: TGTGCCTCGCAGTCAGGGCATCAGCCCCAGCATTTT.

The CDR3 nucleotides read TGTGCCAGCAGTGCGCACATACGACCGGCACCCGGAGATGAAAAACTGTTTTTT. This encodes CASSAHIRPAPGDEKLFF. V is TRBV27 and J is TRBJ1-4; D uncertain. Looked up from germline, CDR1 is MNHEY and CDR2 is SMNVEV (reference sequence). The CDR3 covers 18 residues. The germline V and J ends were trimmed by 5 bases and 6 bases, with 25 bases remaining between them.

This chain uses TRBV7-2 with TRBJ2-1; 11 bases fit TRBD2. The germline V gene has CDR1 SGHTA and CDR2 FQGNSA. V trimming: 1 base; J trimming: 4 bases; junction bases outside the gene matches: 3. The CDR3 contains 16 residues. The CDR3 spells CASSLGRTSGYNEQFF. CDR3 in DNA: TGTGCCAGCAGCTTAGGCAGGACTAGCGGGTACAATGAGCAGTTCTTC. Filled out from reference TRBV7-2 and TRBJ2-1, the complete variable domain reads GAGVSQSPSNKVTEKGKDVELRCDPISGHTALYWYRQSLGQGLEFLIYFQGNSAPDKSGLPSDRFSAERTGGSVSTLTIQRTQQEDSAVYLCASSLGRTSGYNEQFFGPGTRLTVL.

The V and J genes are TRBV30 and TRBJ2-3; D tentatively fits TRBD1 or TRBD2 (5 bases each). CDR1 is GTSNPN, CDR2 SVGIG, per germline (reference sequence). V was pared by 0 bases and J by 1 base, with 11 bases between. The CDR3 runs 15 residues. The CDR3 region is CAWSVFGAGTDTQYF. DNA of the CDR3: TGTGCCTGGAGTGTATTCGGGGCGGGCACAGATACGCAGTATTTT. The entire variable domain, with the rest obtained from reference TRBV30 and TRBJ2-3, is as follows: SQTIHQWPATLVQPVGSPLSLECTVEGTSNPNLYWYRQAAGRGLQLLFYSVGIGQISSEVPQNLSASRPQDRQFILSSKKLLLSDSGFYLCAWSVFGAGTDTQYFGPGTRLTVL.

The rearrangement joins TRBV28 to TRBJ2-1; 9 bases match TRBD1. The CDR3 is 16 amino acids. Germline V gene data show CDR1 as MDHEN and CDR2 as SYDVKM. The V segment lost 8 bases and the J segment 5 bases; nucleotides outside the gene matches: 13. The CDR3 is CASETWGGQGNNEQFF. In DNA, the CDR3 is TGTGCCAGCGAAACGTGGGGGGGACAGGGAAACAATGAGCAGTTCTTC.

This chain connects TRBV7-2 to TRBJ2-7, with 12 nucleotides matching TRBD2. Germline trimming cut 5 bases from V and 13 bases from J; bases unmatched to any gene: 9. Germline V gene sequence: CDR1 SGHTA, CDR2 FQGNSA. The CDR3 extends over 13 amino acids. As DNA, the CDR3 is TGTGCCAGCAGCCTCCTAGCGGGGGGGCCCCGATACTTC. It yields the protein CASSLLAGGPRYF.

CDR3 nucleotides: TGTGCCAGCTCACCGACGGCGGGAGTTAGTAATCAGCCCCAGCATTTT. Its protein is CASSPTAGVSNQPQHF. This chain uses TRBV18 with TRBJ1-5; D is unclear. There are 16 residues in the CDR3. V dropped 3 bases and J dropped 4 bases, with 16 bases sitting between them. Germline lookup yields CDR1 KGHSH and CDR2 LQKENI.

This clone was counted a single time. V and J are TRBV6-5 and TRBJ1-2, with TRBD1 identical over 7 bases. Trimming removed 7 bases from V and 7 bases from J; junction bases left unmatched: 12. Germline loops: CDR1 MNHEY, CDR2 SVGAGI. CDR3 length: 14 amino acids. CDR3 region: CASTDHTGASGYTF. In DNA, the CDR3 is TGTGCCAGCACTGACCATACAGGGGCCTCTGGCTACACCTTC.

The rearrangement uses TRBV19 and TRBJ1-2; D remains ambiguous. V lost 4 bases and J 2 bases, leaving 11 bases between the germline ends. CDR1 and CDR2 from the germline V gene are LNHDA and SQIVND (reference sequence). The CDR3 sequence is 14 residues long. CDR3 residues: CASSSGDRNYGYTF. CDR3 nucleotide sequence: TGTGCCAGTAGTAGCGGGGATCGAAACTATGGCTACACCTTC.

The V call is TRBV9, the J call TRBJ2-2; 7 nucleotides match TRBD1. CDR1 SGDLS and CDR2 YYNGEE come from the germline V gene. The V and J ends lost 3 bases and 7 bases, in that order; junction bases with no gene match: 6. The CDR3 covers 14 residues. In DNA, the CDR3 is TGTGCCAGCAGCGGACAGGGTGTAGGCGGGGAGCTGTTTTTT. As protein: CASSGQGVGGELFF.

The V and J genes are TRBV5-1 and TRBJ2-7; D might be TRBD2 (6 bases). From germline, CDR1 is SGHRS and CDR2 YFSETQ. Deletions cut 1 base from V and 4 bases from J, with 12 bases between. The CDR3 is 14 amino acids. CDR3 amino acids: CASSLRGSKYEQYF. As DNA, the CDR3 is TGCGCCAGCAGCTTGCGGGGGAGTAAATACGAGCAGTACTTC.

This sequence joins TRBV7-9 and TRBJ1-2; 11 bases are shared with TRBD1. J lost 4 bases, V lost 5 bases, and 12 bases had no gene match. This CDR3 contains 17 residues. Germline V gene lookup returns CDR1 SEHNR and CDR2 FQNEAQ (reference sequence). Written as DNA, the CDR3 is TGTGCCAGCAGCGGAACGGGACAGGGGGTTATTAGCTATGGCTACACCTTC. It codes for CASSGTGQGVISYGYTF.

CDR3 in DNA: TGTGCCAGTAGTATACGGGGGATCAATCAGCCCCAGCATTTT. Protein product: CASSIRGINQPQHF. The chain has TRBV19 and TRBJ1-5, with D possibly TRBD1 on 5 matching bases. Germline V gene lookup returns CDR1 LNHDA and CDR2 SQIVND (reference sequence). This CDR3 has 14 amino acids. V shed 2 bases and J shed 3 bases, with 8 bases lying between them.

The chain carries TRBV29-1 and TRBJ1-1; 7 positions agree with TRBD1. V dropped 6 bases and J dropped 8; count of bases not matched to a gene: 12. Germline V CDR1 and CDR2: SQVTM, ANQGSEA. The CDR3 totals 13 residues. The CDR3 is CSVDREGVREAFF. CDR3 nucleotide sequence: TGCAGCGTCGACAGGGAGGGGGTGAGAGAAGCTTTCTTT.

The chain couples TRBV19 to TRBJ2-3, with D perhaps TRBD1 (5 bases). Germline assignment: CDR1 LNHDA and CDR2 SQIVND (reference sequence). The germline V and J ends were trimmed by 3 bases and 7 bases, with 11 bases remaining between them. The CDR3 consists of 13 residues. The CDR3 nucleotides are TGTGCCAGTAGTATTCAGCCAGGGAATACGCAGTATTTT. Translation gives CASSIQPGNTQYF. Together with reference TRBV19 and TRBJ2-3, the CDR3 gives the full variable domain: DGGITQSPKYLFRKEGQNVTLSCEQNLNHDAMYWYRQDPGQGLRLIYYSQIVNDFQKGDIAEGYSVSREKKESFPLTVTSAQKNPTAFYLCASSIQPGNTQYFGPGTRLTVL.

This clone was picked up a small number of times. This sequence joins TRBV27 and TRBJ1-1; weak D call: TRBD1 (6 bases). The CDR3 loop spans 15 amino acids. Per germline, CDR1 MNHEY and CDR2 SMNVEV (reference sequence). V was trimmed by 3 bases and J by 4 bases, leaving 15 bases between them. CDR3 residues: CASSLGPPGATEAFF. DNA of the CDR3: TGTGCCAGCAGTTTGGGCCCTCCGGGGGCCACTGAAGCTTTCTTT.

The chain couples TRBV7-9 to TRBJ2-3, with 8 bases matching TRBD1. The CDR3 is made up of 16 amino acids. Germline-derived CDR1 and CDR2 are SEHNR and FQNEAQ (reference sequence). With V trimmed by 4 bases and J by 1 base, 7 bases remained unmatched. CDR3 in amino acids: CASSSLDRGGTDTQYF. The CDR3 bases are TGTGCCAGCAGCTCCTTAGACAGGGGTGGCACAGATACGCAGTATTTT.

The chain is built from TRBV5-8 and TRBJ2-7; D remains ambiguous. Deletions cut 0 bases from V and 2 bases from J, with 6 bases between. Germline V gene lookup returns CDR1 SGHTS and CDR2 YDEGEE. This CDR3 comprises 13 residues. For the CDR3, the DNA is TGTGCCAGCAGCTTGGACCCGGCCTACGAGCAGTACTTC. This encodes CASSLDPAYEQYF.

In nucleotides, the CDR3 is TGCGCCAGCAGCAAGGGTACGGGACTGAGGATTCAGTACTTC. Translated: CASSKGTGLRIQYF. This chain connects TRBV4-1 to TRBJ2-4, with a possible D match to TRBD2 (6 bases). This CDR3 spans 14 amino acids. Trimming took off 5 bases at V and 10 bases at J, with 18 bases between the two ends. Germline CDR1 and CDR2: MGHRA and YSYEKL.

In its sample, this clone was seen a few times. The chain couples TRBV11-2 to TRBJ2-7, with D unclear. The CDR3 sequence is 11 residues long. The germline V and J ends were trimmed by 5 bases and 0 bases, with 2 bases remaining between them. CDR1 SGHAT and CDR2 FQNNGV come from the germline V gene. The CDR3 protein is CASSHSYEQYF. The CDR3 DNA sequence: TGTGCCAGCAGCCACTCCTACGAGCAGTACTTC.

The rearrangement uses TRBV19 and TRBJ2-7; tentatively, D is TRBD1 (6 bases). The CDR3 loop spans 15 amino acids. Trimming removed 4 bases from V and 2 bases from J, with 15 bases in between. The germline gives CDR1 LNHDA, CDR2 SQIVND (reference sequence). The CDR3 bases are TGTGCCAGTAGTAACCCGACAGGCCCTCCCTACGAGCAGTACTTC. This codes for CASSNPTGPPYEQYF.

The chain links TRBV7-9 to TRBJ2-1; maybe TRBD2 (6 bases). Trimming removed 3 bases from V and 8 bases from J, with 14 bases in between. The CDR3 totals 14 residues. The germline CDR1 and CDR2 sequences are SEHNR and FQNEAQ (reference sequence). The CDR3 bases are TGTGCCAGCAGCTTGAGGGCGCGGGGCGATGAGCAGTTCTTC. Translation: CASSLRARGDEQFF.

The DNA for the CDR3 is TGTGCCAGCAGCTTAGTCGTCCTAGTCTACGAGCAGTACTTC. Its protein product is CASSLVVLVYEQYF. The V call is TRBV11-3, the J call TRBJ2-7; D ambiguous. The ends were cut back, 1 base at V and 3 bases at J, with 10 bases in the middle. This CDR3 contains 14 residues. Germline-derived CDR1 and CDR2 are SGHNT and YENEEA.